The present T cell receptor beta chain was sequenced within a study of T cells after yellow fever vaccination. This clonotype has only a few counts. The CDR3 spans 15 residues. Germline CDR1 reads SGHTA; CDR2 reads FQGNSA. V lost 1 base and J lost 5, with 14 bases in between. TCRdb reprocessed the 5' RACE reads via MiXCR and lists one record per CDR3 protein. The sample consists of 450,000 to 600,000 distinct CDR3 sequences, roughly a sixth of them appearing once. This sequence originates from a man between 18 and 35 years old who received the YFV17D yellow fever vaccine. Sequencing was performed on PBMCs, taken less than 6 days after the first yellow fever vaccination. The chain joins TRBV7-2 to TRBJ2-5, with D perhaps matching TRBD1 (6 bases). The CDR3 region has the DNA TGTGCCAGCAGCTTAGAGCAGGGGTCTGTGGAGACCCAGTACTTC. This encodes CASSLEQGSVETQYF.